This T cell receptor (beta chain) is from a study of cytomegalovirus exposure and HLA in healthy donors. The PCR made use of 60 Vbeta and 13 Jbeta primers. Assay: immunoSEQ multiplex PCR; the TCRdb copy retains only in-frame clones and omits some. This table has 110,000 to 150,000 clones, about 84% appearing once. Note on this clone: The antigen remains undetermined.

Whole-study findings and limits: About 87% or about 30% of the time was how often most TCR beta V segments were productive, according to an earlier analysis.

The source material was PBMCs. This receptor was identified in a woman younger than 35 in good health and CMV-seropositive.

DNA of the CDR3: TGTGCCATCAGTGATTCCGGGAGGGGAGACAAAAACATTCAGTACTTC. Translated, it gives CAISDSGRGDKNIQYF. The chain joins TRBV10-3 to TRBJ2-4; 8 bases are shared with TRBD2. Germline trimming cut 3 bases from V and 3 bases from J; bases unmatched to any gene: 7. The CDR3 loop spans 16 amino acids. Germline CDR1 ENHRY, CDR2 SYGVKD.